This TCR beta chain was captured in a study of T cell responses to AZD1222 COVID-19 vaccine. Comment on this clone: Its target is not known.

The ends were cut back, 2 bases at V and 10 bases at J, with 18 bases in the middle. CDR1 and CDR2 from the germline V gene are KGHSH and LQKENI. This CDR3 region has 15 residues. Notes on the study in general: Baseline testing showed seropositivity in only 5 or 6 AZD1222 recipients. Sampled repertoires all dated from after the peak T cell response.

Repertoires were generated with immunoSEQ multiplex PCR, while TCRdb's copy carries only in-frame clones and drops some. The table includes 200,000 to 250,000 clones, approximately 94% detected once. The sample was peripheral blood, taken on day 0 of MenACWY control vaccination. This chain uses TRBV18 with TRBJ1-5, with a possible D match to TRBD1 (5 bases). This clonotype was obtained from an adult in good health. The CDR3 here is CASSPETGPGNPQHF. DNA of the CDR3: TGTGCCAGCTCACCAGAAACAGGCCCGGGGAATCCCCAGCATTTT.